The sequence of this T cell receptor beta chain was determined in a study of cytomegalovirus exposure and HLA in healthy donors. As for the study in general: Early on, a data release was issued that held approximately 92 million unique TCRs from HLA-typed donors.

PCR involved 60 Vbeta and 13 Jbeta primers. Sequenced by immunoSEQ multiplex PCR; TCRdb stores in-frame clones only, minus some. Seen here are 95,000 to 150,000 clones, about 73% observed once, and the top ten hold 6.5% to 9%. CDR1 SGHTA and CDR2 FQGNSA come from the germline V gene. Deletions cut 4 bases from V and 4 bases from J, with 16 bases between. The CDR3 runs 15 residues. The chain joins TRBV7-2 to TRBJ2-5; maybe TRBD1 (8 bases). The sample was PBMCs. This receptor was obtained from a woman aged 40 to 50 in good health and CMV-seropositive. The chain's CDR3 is CASSSQTGEGETQYF. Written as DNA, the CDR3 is TGTGCCAGCAGCTCCCAGACAGGGGAGGGAGAGACCCAGTACTTC.